The clone carrying this T cell receptor beta chain was seen at least ten times. This entry belongs to a study of human T cells and chemical hapten exposure. Unique molecular identifiers were attached to individual cDNA molecules within the library. From the RACE reads, TCRdb called clonotypes with MiXCR, one entry per CDR3 protein. Of tens of thousands of distinct CDR3 sequences listed, roughly 12% were seen once; the top ten hold 2.4%. Germline V gives CDR1 SEHNR, CDR2 FQNEAQ (reference sequence). The CDR3 totals 19 residues. The trim removed 4 bases at V and 0 bases at J, leaving 11 bases unmatched. Sample time point: patch test 3, about 24 weeks after DPC sensitization. Treatment of the sample: therapeutic diphenylcyclopropenone sensitization with weekly scalp DPC.

The TCR was taken from a man younger than 40 with alopecia areata. Some clones in this sample may be carry-over from other donors' samples. This chain connects TRBV7-9 to TRBJ2-3, with 12 bases identical to TRBD1. The sample consisted of whole blood, taken in connection with sensitization to the hapten diphenylcyclopropenone (DPC). The CDR3 DNA sequence: TGTGCCAGCAGCTCTACCGGGACAGGGGGCTACACTAGCACAGATACGCAGTATTTT. Amino acid sequence: CASSSTGTGGYTSTDTQYF. Complete variable domain (other parts from reference TRBV7-9 and TRBJ2-3): DTGVSQNPRHKITKRGQNVTFRCDPISEHNRLYWYRQTLGQGPEFLTYFQNEAQLEKSRLLSDRFSAERPKGSFSTLEIQRTEQGDSAMYLCASSSTGTGGYTSTDTQYFGPGTRLTVL.